This TCR beta chain was captured by sequencing in a study of T cell changes during pregnancy in multiple sclerosis. Germline values: CDR1 SNHLY, CDR2 FYNNEI. CDR3 length: 13 residues. The V and J ends lost 4 bases and 7 bases respectively, with 13 bases between them. Assay used: immunoSEQ multiplex PCR; TCRdb lists only in-frame clones, some missing. Among 90,000 or so clones listed, about nine tenths were seen once. This TCR came from a female donor in good health, serving as a control in a pregnancy study. Some clones in this sample may be carry-over from other donors' samples. This rearrangement joins TRBV2 to TRBJ1-1; D perhaps matches TRBD1 (6 bases). The input for sequencing was PBMCs, taken in the first trimester of pregnancy. The CDR3 sequence: CASSVTGSVEAFF. The CDR3 DNA follows: TGTGCCAGCAGTGTTACAGGGTCTGTTGAAGCTTTCTTT.